This TCR beta chain appears in the sequencing data of a study of cytomegalovirus exposure and HLA in healthy donors. The CDR3 has 14 residues. The germline V gene has CDR1 KGHSH and CDR2 LQKENI. Trimming cost V 4 bases and J 4 bases, with 13 bases left between them. Findings and caveats of the study: HLA allele associations emerged for some 16,000 TCR beta sequences in a later analysis, at 0.05 false discovery rate. The authors confirmed in vitro that three CMV-associated chains were specific for CMV antigens. Later work showed greater clonal expansion in HLA-associated TCR beta chains than in equally common others. Roughly uniform sequencing depth across donors was assumed, possibly incorrectly.

Remarks on this clone: Its target is unknown.

PCR involved 60 Vbeta and 13 Jbeta primers. Sequencing was performed with immunoSEQ multiplex PCR; in TCRdb, only in-frame clones are kept and a portion is missing. The sample records roughly 200,000 clones, about 70% being singletons. The V call is TRBV18, the J call TRBJ1-1; no definite D call. The sequenced material came from PBMCs. This sequence originates from a man aged 35-49 years in good health and CMV-seropositive. DNA of the CDR3: TGTGCCAGCTCACGGAGGGAGAAGAGCACTGAAGCTTTCTTT. As protein: CASSRREKSTEAFF.